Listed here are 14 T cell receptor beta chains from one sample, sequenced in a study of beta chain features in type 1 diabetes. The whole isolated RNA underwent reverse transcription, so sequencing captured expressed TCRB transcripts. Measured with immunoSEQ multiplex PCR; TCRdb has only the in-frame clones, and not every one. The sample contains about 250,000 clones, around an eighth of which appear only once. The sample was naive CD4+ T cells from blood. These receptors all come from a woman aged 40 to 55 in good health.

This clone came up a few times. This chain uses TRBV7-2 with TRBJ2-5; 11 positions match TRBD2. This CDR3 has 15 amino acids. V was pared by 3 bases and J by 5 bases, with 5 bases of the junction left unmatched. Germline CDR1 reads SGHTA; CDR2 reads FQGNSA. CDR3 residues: CASSFSGGAFETQYF. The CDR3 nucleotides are TGTGCCAGCAGCTTTAGCGGGGGGGCCTTCGAGACCCAGTACTTC.

The CDR3 DNA reads as TGCGCCAGCAGCCAAGATTTGGCAGGGTCCTACAATGAGCAGTTCTTC. This encodes CASSQDLAGSYNEQFF. The J gene is TRBJ2-1, the V gene TRBV4-1, with TRBD1 as a possible D gene (5 bases). V was shortened by 0 bases and J by 1 base, with 10 bases between the two germline ends. Germline values: CDR1 MGHRA, CDR2 YSYEKL. CDR3 length equals 16 residues.

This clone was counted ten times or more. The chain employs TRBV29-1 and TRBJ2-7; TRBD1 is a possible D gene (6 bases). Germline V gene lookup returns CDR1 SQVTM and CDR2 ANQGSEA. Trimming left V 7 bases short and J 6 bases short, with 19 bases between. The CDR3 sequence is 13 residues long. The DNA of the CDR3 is TGCAGCGGGATGCGAGGGGGTATGGGCGAGCAGTACTTC. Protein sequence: CSGMRGGMGEQYF.

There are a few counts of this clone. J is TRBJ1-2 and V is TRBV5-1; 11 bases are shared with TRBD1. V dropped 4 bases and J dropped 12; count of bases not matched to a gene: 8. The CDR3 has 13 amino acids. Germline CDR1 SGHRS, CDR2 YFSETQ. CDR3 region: CASSRTGGMLNTF. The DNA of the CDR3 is TGCGCCAGCAGCCGGACAGGGGGCATGCTCAACACCTTC. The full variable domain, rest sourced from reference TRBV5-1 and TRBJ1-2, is KAGVTQTPRYLIKTRGQQVTLSCSPISGHRSVSWYQQTPGQGLQFLFEYFSETQRNKGNFPGRFSGRQFSNSRSEMNVSTLELGDSALYLCASSRTGGMLNTFGSGTRLTVV.

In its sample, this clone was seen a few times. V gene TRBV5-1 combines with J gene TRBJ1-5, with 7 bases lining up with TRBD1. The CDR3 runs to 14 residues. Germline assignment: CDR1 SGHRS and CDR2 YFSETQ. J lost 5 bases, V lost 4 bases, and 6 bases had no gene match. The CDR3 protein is CASSLRTGDQPQHF. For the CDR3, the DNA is TGCGCCAGCAGCCTAAGGACAGGTGATCAGCCCCAGCATTTT.

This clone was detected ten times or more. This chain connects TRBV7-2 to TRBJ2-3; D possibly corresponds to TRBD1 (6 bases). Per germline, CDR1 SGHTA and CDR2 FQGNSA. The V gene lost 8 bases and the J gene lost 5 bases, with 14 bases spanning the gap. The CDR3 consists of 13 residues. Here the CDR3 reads CASGGRRRDTQYF. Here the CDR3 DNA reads TGTGCCAGCGGGGGCCGGAGGAGAGATACGCAGTATTTT.

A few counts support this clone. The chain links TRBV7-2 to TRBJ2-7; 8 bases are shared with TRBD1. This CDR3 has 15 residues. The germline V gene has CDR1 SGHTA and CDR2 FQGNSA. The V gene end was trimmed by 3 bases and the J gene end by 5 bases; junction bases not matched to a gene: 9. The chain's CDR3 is CASSFSGDRIHEQYF. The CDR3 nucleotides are TGTGCCAGCAGCTTCTCAGGGGACAGGATCCACGAGCAGTACTTC.

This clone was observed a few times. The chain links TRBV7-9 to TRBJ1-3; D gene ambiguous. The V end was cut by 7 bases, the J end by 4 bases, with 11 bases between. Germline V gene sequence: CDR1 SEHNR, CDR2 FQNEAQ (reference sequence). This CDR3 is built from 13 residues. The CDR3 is CASNEVQGNTIYF. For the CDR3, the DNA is TGTGCCAGCAATGAGGTCCAAGGAAACACCATATATTTT.

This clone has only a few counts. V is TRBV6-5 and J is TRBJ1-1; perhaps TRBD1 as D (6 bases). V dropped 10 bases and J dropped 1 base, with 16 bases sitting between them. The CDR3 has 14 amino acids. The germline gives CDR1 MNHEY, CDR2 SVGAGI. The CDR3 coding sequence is TGTGCCACCGAGCCCGGGACAACGAACACTGAAGCTTTCTTT. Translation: CATEPGTTNTEAFF.

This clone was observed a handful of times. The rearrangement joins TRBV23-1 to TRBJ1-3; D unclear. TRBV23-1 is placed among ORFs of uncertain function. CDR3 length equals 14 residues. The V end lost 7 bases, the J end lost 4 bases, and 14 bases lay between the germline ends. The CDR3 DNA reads TGCGCCAGCACCTTGCGGGGTTTCGGAAACACCATATATTTT. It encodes CASTLRGFGNTIYF.

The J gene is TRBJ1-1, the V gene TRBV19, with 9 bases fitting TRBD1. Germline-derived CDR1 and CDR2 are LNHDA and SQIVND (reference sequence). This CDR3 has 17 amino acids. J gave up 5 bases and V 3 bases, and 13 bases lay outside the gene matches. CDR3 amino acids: CASSIRTGVIVGTEAFF. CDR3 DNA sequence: TGTGCCAGTAGTATCCGGACAGGGGTCATAGTGGGAACTGAAGCTTTCTTT.

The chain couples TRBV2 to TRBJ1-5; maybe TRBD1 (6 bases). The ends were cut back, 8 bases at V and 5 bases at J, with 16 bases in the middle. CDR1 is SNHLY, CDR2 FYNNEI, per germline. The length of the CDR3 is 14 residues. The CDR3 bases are TGTGCCAGCCTGAATGGCAGGGGTGATCAGCCCCAGCATTTT. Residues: CASLNGRGDQPQHF.

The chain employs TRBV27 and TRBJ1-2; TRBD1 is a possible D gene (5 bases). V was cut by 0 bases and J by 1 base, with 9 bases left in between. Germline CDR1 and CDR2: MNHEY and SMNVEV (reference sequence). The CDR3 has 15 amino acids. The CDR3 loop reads CASSLSLGDNYGYTF. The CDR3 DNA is TGTGCCAGCAGTTTATCGTTAGGGGATAACTATGGCTACACCTTC.

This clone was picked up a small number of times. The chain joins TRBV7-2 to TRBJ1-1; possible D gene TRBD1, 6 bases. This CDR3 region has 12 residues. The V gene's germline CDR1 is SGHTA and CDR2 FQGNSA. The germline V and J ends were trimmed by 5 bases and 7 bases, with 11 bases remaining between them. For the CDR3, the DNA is TGTGCCAGCAGCCCTTGGACAGATGAAGCTTTCTTT. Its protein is CASSPWTDEAFF.